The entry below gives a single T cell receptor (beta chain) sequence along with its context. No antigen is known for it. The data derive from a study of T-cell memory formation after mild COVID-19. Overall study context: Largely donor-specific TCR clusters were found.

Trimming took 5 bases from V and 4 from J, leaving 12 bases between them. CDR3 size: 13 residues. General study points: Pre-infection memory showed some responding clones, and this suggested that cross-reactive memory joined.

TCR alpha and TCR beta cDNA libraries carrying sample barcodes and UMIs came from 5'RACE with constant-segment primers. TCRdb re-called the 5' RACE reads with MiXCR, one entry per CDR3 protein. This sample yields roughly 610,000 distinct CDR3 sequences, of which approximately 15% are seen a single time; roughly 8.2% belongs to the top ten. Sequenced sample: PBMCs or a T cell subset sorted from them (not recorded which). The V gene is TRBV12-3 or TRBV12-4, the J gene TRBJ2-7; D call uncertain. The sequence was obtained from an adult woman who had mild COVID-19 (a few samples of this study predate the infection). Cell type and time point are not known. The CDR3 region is CASSNDGRYEQYF. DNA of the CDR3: TGTGCCAGCAGTAATGACGGACGGTACGAGCAGTACTTC.